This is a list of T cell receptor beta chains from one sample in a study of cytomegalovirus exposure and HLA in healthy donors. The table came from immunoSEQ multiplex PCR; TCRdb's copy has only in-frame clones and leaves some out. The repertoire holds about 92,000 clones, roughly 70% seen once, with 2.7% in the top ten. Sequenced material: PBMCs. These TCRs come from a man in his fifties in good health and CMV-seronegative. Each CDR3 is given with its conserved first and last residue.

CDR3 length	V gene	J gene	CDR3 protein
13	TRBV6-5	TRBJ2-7	CASSTGVGYEQYF
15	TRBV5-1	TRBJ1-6	CASSLGLSESSPLHF
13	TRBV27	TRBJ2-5	CASSMTSEETQYF
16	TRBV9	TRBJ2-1	CASSVGQVSSYNEQFF
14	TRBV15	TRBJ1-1	CATSRARDSLEAFF
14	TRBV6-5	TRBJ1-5	CASSSGVNNQPQHF
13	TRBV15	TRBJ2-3	CATSRRDTDTQYF
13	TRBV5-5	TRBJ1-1	CASSSAPHYGAFF
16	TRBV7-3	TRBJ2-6	CASSSQGGSGANVLTF
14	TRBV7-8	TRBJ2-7	CASSLAAGISEQYF
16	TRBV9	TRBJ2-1	CASSLTGTGSYNEQFF
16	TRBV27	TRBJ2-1	CASSLSVSSSYNEQFF
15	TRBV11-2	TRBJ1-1	CASSSLRTGRTEAFF
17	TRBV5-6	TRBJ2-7	CASSLDRGGPSAGEQYF
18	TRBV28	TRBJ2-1	CASSIDPWTSGDYNEQFF
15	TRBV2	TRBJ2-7	CASSEASSGDYEQYF
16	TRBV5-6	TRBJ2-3	CASSKYIGGGTDTQYF
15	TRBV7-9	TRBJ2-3	CASRRSGTVNVTQYF
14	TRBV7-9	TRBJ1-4	CASSQRQVNEKLFF
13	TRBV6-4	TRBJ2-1	CASRGLDRALQFF